Below are 27 T cell receptor beta chains sequenced from a single sample in a study of blood T cell repertoires in COVID-19 (dated by TCRdb to 2018 to 2021). The method behind the library was the immunoSEQ multiplex PCR assay. In its TCRdb copy, this immuneACCESS table keeps in-frame sequences only and misses some clones. Where compared with another copy, unresolved V genes explain less than half of these, and the others have no known cause. The sample table records 250,000 to 350,000 clones; 75% to 90% of these occur just once. The top ten constitute 12% of the sample. The specimen was peripheral blood. The receptors were sampled from a woman aged 60 to 75 with acute or convalescent COVID-19.

V gene TRBV4-3 combines with J gene TRBJ2-1; the match to TRBD2 covers 10 bases. Germline CDR1 LGHNA, CDR2 YSLEER. The junction had 5 bases not matched to a gene; V was cut back by 3 bases and J by 6 bases. CDR3 length equals 15 residues. The CDR3 DNA reads as TGCGCCAGCAGCCAGGCTGGACTAGCGGCCAATGAGCAGTTCTTC. It specifies CASSQAGLAANEQFF.

In its sample, this clone was seen once. J is TRBJ1-3 and V is TRBV7-2, with D maybe TRBD1 (5 bases). The germline gives CDR1 SGHTA, CDR2 FQGNSA. The V end was cut by 5 bases, the J end by 0 bases, with 11 bases between. This CDR3 is 15 amino acids long. This CDR3 reads CASSIDGGSGNTIYF. CDR3 sequence (DNA): TGTGCCAGCAGCATCGACGGGGGCTCTGGAAACACCATATATTTT.

V gene TRBV28 combines with J gene TRBJ1-2, with D perhaps TRBD1 (6 bases). This CDR3 is 12 amino acids long. The V end was cut by 6 bases, the J end by 1 base, with 6 bases between. CDR1 and CDR2 from the germline V gene are MDHEN and SYDVKM. In DNA form, the CDR3 reads TGTGCCAGCAGGGACAGTAACTATGGCTACACCTTC. As protein: CASRDSNYGYTF.

This clone appeared a few times. The chain has TRBV19 and TRBJ1-5, with D possibly TRBD1 on 5 matching bases. The V gene's germline CDR1 is LNHDA and CDR2 SQIVND (reference sequence). This CDR3 is built from 14 residues. V dropped 3 bases and J dropped 4 bases, with 10 bases sitting between them. The CDR3 nucleotides read TGTGCCAGTAGTATGGGGCAGACGAATCAGCCCCAGCATTTT. Its translation: CASSMGQTNQPQHF. Based on the CDR3 plus reference TRBV19 and TRBJ1-5, the full variable domain is DGGITQSPKYLFRKEGQNVTLSCEQNLNHDAMYWYRQDPGQGLRLIYYSQIVNDFQKGDIAEGYSVSREKKESFPLTVTSAQKNPTAFYLCASSMGQTNQPQHFGDGTRLSIL.

This clone was seen a handful of times. Here the CDR3 reads CASSAELLDTQYF. The CDR3 DNA follows: TGTGCCAGCAGTGCGGAGCTCTTAGATACGCAGTATTTT. The J gene is TRBJ2-3, the V gene TRBV6-4; D call uncertain. V dropped 4 bases and J dropped 5 bases, with 10 bases sitting between them. This CDR3 has 13 residues. CDR1 and CDR2 (germline): MRHNA, SNTAGT.

The sample holds a few counts of this clone. The rearrangement uses TRBV19 and TRBJ1-2; D is unresolved. Trimming left V 1 base short and J 4 bases short, with 13 bases between. There are 15 residues in the CDR3. Germline V lookup: CDR1 LNHDA, CDR2 SQIVND (reference sequence). CDR3 sequence: CASSIGAGRPYGYTF. CDR3 sequence (DNA): TGTGCCAGTAGTATAGGGGCAGGTAGACCCTATGGCTACACCTTC.

This sequence joins TRBV7-9 and TRBJ2-7, with D possibly being TRBD2 (6 bases). The germline gives CDR1 SEHNR, CDR2 FQNEAQ (reference sequence). Between the trimmed V and J ends, which lost 5 bases and 2 bases, there was a span of 16 bases. This CDR3 is built from 15 residues. The chain's CDR3 is CASSPLGGDTYEQYF. The CDR3 bases are TGTGCCAGCAGCCCCCTCGGGGGTGACACCTACGAGCAGTACTTC. Full variable domain (missing parts from reference TRBV7-9 and TRBJ2-7): DTGVSQNPRHKITKRGQNVTFRCDPISEHNRLYWYRQTLGQGPEFLTYFQNEAQLEKSRLLSDRFSAERPKGSFSTLEIQRTEQGDSAMYLCASSPLGGDTYEQYFGPGTRLTVT.

The chain is built from TRBV5-5 and TRBJ2-2; D gene ambiguous. V dropped 5 bases and J dropped 5 bases, with 16 bases sitting between them. The CDR3 spans 15 residues. CDR1 and CDR2 (germline): SGHKS, YYEKEE (reference sequence). The DNA for the CDR3 is TGTGCCAGCAGTCAGTACTCGCCGCGGACCGGGGAGCTGTTTTTT. As protein: CASSQYSPRTGELFF.

The rearrangement uses TRBV5-8 and TRBJ1-4; D gene unclear. Germline V gives CDR1 SGHTS, CDR2 YDEGEE. This CDR3 is built from 14 residues. Trimming took 0 bases from V and 3 from J, leaving 6 bases between them. This CDR3 reads CASSLGLPNEKLFF. The DNA for the CDR3 is TGTGCCAGCAGCTTGGGACTCCCTAATGAAAAACTGTTTTTT.

The rearrangement links TRBV7-3 to TRBJ1-2; the match to TRBD1 covers 11 bases. CDR1 and CDR2 from the germline V gene are SGHTA and FQGTGA. J was trimmed by 7 bases and V by 4 bases; bases with no gene match: 8. The CDR3 is 15 amino acids. The chain's CDR3 is CASSSPGQGDSGYTF. The CDR3 DNA reads as TGTGCCAGCAGCTCACCGGGACAGGGGGATTCTGGCTACACCTTC.

The genes are TRBV5-6 and TRBJ2-7; D might be TRBD2 (6 bases). Germline V CDR1 and CDR2: SGHDT, YYEEEE. Trimming cost V 0 bases and J 6 bases, with 10 bases left between them. The CDR3 runs to 13 residues. CDR3 loop: CASSLGTSSEQYF. The CDR3 DNA is TGTGCCAGCAGCTTGGGTACTAGCTCCGAGCAGTACTTC.

The gene calls are TRBV4-1 and TRBJ1-1; no clear D gene. Germline-derived CDR1 and CDR2 are MGHRA and YSYEKL. V was clipped by 0 bases and J by 2 bases, with 7 bases between them. This CDR3 is 14 amino acids long. The CDR3 reads CASSQEAVNTEAFF. In DNA form, the CDR3 reads TGCGCCAGCAGCCAAGAGGCAGTAAACACTGAAGCTTTCTTT.

This CDR3 reads CASSLVQGGSPLHF. The CDR3 DNA follows: TGTGCCAGCAGCCTTGTGCAGGGGGGTTCACCCCTCCACTTT. V and J are TRBV14 and TRBJ1-6; the match to TRBD1 covers 7 bases. V lost 4 bases, J lost 9 bases, and 6 bases stayed unmatched. Germline loops: CDR1 SGHDN, CDR2 FVKESK. CDR3 length: 14 amino acids.

This chain joins TRBV7-2 and TRBJ1-1, with D unresolved. V lost 5 bases and J 5 bases, leaving 9 bases between the germline ends. CDR1 is SGHTA, CDR2 FQGNSA, per germline. This CDR3 spans 12 amino acids. The CDR3 DNA reads as TGTGCCAGCAGCCGTGGGGAGACTGAAGCTTTCTTT. Translating it yields CASSRGETEAFF.

CDR3: CASSPRQGWTEAFF. CDR3 nucleotide sequence: TGTGCCAGCAGCCCCAGACAGGGTTGGACTGAAGCTTTCTTT. The chain has TRBV7-8 and TRBJ1-1, with TRBD1 matching 7 bases. J gave up 5 bases and V 5 bases, and 8 bases lay outside the gene matches. This CDR3 is built from 14 residues. Germline CDR1 and CDR2: SGHVS and FQNEAQ.

The chain combines TRBV6-5 with TRBJ1-1; D uncertain. The V and J ends lost 4 bases and 5 bases respectively, with 20 bases between them. The CDR3 extends over 16 amino acids. Looked up from germline, CDR1 is MNHEY and CDR2 is SVGAGI. For the CDR3, the DNA is TGTGCCAGCAGTTCCCTCCGCCTCCGGGGTGGGACTGAAGCTTTCTTT. This codes for CASSSLRLRGGTEAFF.

J is TRBJ1-1 and V is TRBV7-6, with 8 bases lining up with TRBD1. Germline V gene sequence: CDR1 SGHVS, CDR2 FNYEAQ. Unmatched junction bases numbered 8, after V lost 5 bases and J lost 0 bases. This CDR3 has 16 residues. CDR3 amino acids: CASSPQTGALNTEAFF. CDR3 DNA: TGTGCCAGCAGCCCGCAGACAGGGGCGTTGAACACTGAAGCTTTCTTT.

CDR3 residues: CASSMKSSFQETQYF. Here the CDR3 DNA reads TGTGCCAGTAGTATGAAGAGTTCCTTCCAAGAGACCCAGTACTTC. V and J are TRBV19 and TRBJ2-5; D is uncertain. V was trimmed by 3 bases and J by 1 base, leaving 12 bases between them. The CDR3 runs to 15 residues. CDR1 LNHDA and CDR2 SQIVND come from the germline V gene (reference sequence).

Details on this clone: In the same sample, other DNA sequences code for this CDR3. V is TRBV28 and J is TRBJ2-7; D uncertain. V was pared by 2 bases and J by 3 bases, with 5 bases between. The CDR3 is made up of 12 amino acids. Germline V gives CDR1 MDHEN, CDR2 SYDVKM. In DNA, the CDR3 is TGTGCCAGCAGTTTAGCGAGCTACGAGCAGTACTTC. As protein: CASSLASYEQYF.

The chain joins TRBV7-6 to TRBJ2-1; 9 nucleotides match TRBD2. The CDR3 totals 18 residues. V shed 4 bases, J shed 1 base, and the junction held 11 bases outside the gene matches. Germline assignment: CDR1 SGHVS and CDR2 FNYEAQ. The CDR3 bases are TGTGCCAGCAGCTCCAAGGGTAGGAGCGGGAGGTCCTACAATGAGCAGTTCTTC. The encoded protein is CASSSKGRSGRSYNEQFF.

This chain links TRBV5-1 with TRBJ1-4, with D possibly being TRBD1 (5 bases). The CDR3 has 14 residues. Trimming cost V 0 bases and J 7 bases, with 10 bases left between them. Germline CDR1 is SGHRS and CDR2 is YFSETQ. CDR3 DNA: TGCGCCAGCAGCTTGGAAGGGGTGGCTGAAAAACTGTTTTTT. Translation: CASSLEGVAEKLFF.

J is TRBJ1-2 and V is TRBV7-3; 8 positions agree with TRBD1. The length of the CDR3 is 15 residues. J gave up 6 bases and V 3 bases, and 9 bases lay outside the gene matches. Germline CDR1 reads SGHTA; CDR2 reads FQGTGA. CDR3 protein: CASSFSGGGKDGYTF. CDR3 coding DNA: TGTGCCAGCAGCTTTTCAGGGGGCGGTAAGGATGGCTACACCTTC.

This clone showed up just once. This chain connects TRBV19 to TRBJ1-4, with TRBD1 matching 8 bases. V shed 7 bases, J shed 1 base, and the junction held 5 bases outside the gene matches. The CDR3 sequence is 15 residues long. The germline CDR1 and CDR2 sequences are LNHDA and SQIVND (reference sequence). The DNA for the CDR3 is TGTGCCAGTACCCGCACAGGGGGAACTAATGAAAAACTGTTTTTT. Its protein is CASTRTGGTNEKLFF.

The chain is built from TRBV29-1 and TRBJ2-5; possible D gene TRBD1, 6 bases. The germline V and J ends were trimmed by 6 bases and 5 bases, with 13 bases remaining between them. The germline V gene has CDR1 SQVTM and CDR2 ANQGSEA. The CDR3 has 12 amino acids. CDR3 in DNA: TGCAGCGTGCCCCAGGGGCGGGAGACCCAGTACTTC. This translates into CSVPQGRETQYF.

The chain combines TRBV3-1 (or the pseudogene TRBV3-2) with TRBJ2-7; 7 bases agree with TRBD2. The CDR3 runs 16 residues. Losses at the gene ends were 3 bases for V and 0 bases for J; bases not matched to a gene: 8. CDR1 LGHDT and CDR2 YNNKEL come from the germline V gene (reference sequence). CDR3 region: CASSQPTSASSYEQYF. The CDR3 region has the DNA TGTGCCAGCAGCCAGCCTACTAGCGCGAGCTCCTACGAGCAGTACTTC.

The chain is built from TRBV2 and TRBJ1-5; D possibly corresponds to TRBD1 (5 bases). Trimming removed 3 bases from V and 5 bases from J, with 11 bases in between. CDR3 length: 14 residues. Germline V gene lookup returns CDR1 SNHLY and CDR2 FYNNEI. CDR3 protein: CASSEWGADQPQHF. Here the CDR3 DNA reads TGTGCCAGCAGTGAGTGGGGCGCAGATCAGCCCCAGCATTTT.

The CDR3 region is CASSRDRLRSYNEQFF. The CDR3 coding sequence is TGTGCCAGCAGCCGCGACAGGTTACGCTCCTACAATGAGCAGTTCTTC. This chain joins TRBV11-1 and TRBJ2-1, with TRBD1 as a possible D gene (6 bases). The length of the CDR3 is 16 residues. The V and J ends lost 5 bases and 0 bases respectively, with 14 bases between them. In germline, CDR1 is SGHAT, CDR2 FQDESV (reference sequence).